The sequence of this T cell receptor beta chain was determined in a study of blood T cell repertoires in COVID-19. Study-level background: Spain, Italy and the United States supplied samples that represented acute and convalescent COVID-19. The cDNA or gDNA used as material had been derived from T cells, B-cell-depleted T cells, or PBMCs.

Per the study methods: Amplifying reference gene primers gave estimates of nucleated cell counts. The data were produced by immunoSEQ multiplex PCR, yet TCRdb's version contains in-frame clones alone and is incomplete. The V and J calls and clone size are taken from that table; D and trimming were inferred from the DNA. The sample carries 250,000 or so clones, around 90% recorded once. This receptor was identified in a woman aged 40 to 50 who had recovered from COVID-19. Sequenced sample: peripheral blood.

CDR3 in DNA: TGCAGTGCCAGTCCCACAGGGCGCCACCAAGAGACCCAGTACTTC. The encoded protein is CSASPTGRHQETQYF. The gene calls are TRBV20-1 and TRBJ2-5; tentative D call: TRBD1 (6 bases). CDR1 is DFQATT and CDR2 is SNEGSKA in the germline V gene (reference sequence). This CDR3 is built from 15 residues. V gave up 6 bases and J gave up 0 bases, with 17 bases separating them.